This is a list of T cell receptor beta chains from one sample in a study of sequential checkpoint blockade in melanoma. Profiling relied on immunoSEQ multiplex PCR, and the TCRdb table lists in-frame clones only, not all of them. In the table there are about 17,000 clones, 70% of which are singletons. This specimen was CD8+ T cells sorted from blood (inferred from file names), taken from a patient given nivolumab and ipilimumab in sequence. The receptors here all came from a human donor with melanoma. CDR3s include the opening cysteine and the closing phenylalanine or tryptophan. A D gene is named only where the DNA matches it firmly. Only part of the rows carry a size: once, few, many, or a class if the clone is expanded.

j_gene: TRBJ2-7
d_gene: TRBD2
v_gene: TRBV7-3
abundance: .
CDR3aa: CASSLTGGRGYEQYF
CDR3nt: TGTGCCAGCAGCTTAACAGGCGGGAGGGGGTACGAGCAGTACTTC

j_gene: TRBJ2-2
d_gene: .
v_gene: TRBV19
abundance: few
CDR3aa: CASIGVGELFF
CDR3nt: TGTGCCAGTATCGGAGTCGGGGAGCTGTTTTTT

j_gene: TRBJ1-4
d_gene: TRBD1
v_gene: TRBV5-1
abundance: .
CDR3aa: CASSLEQGAFEKLFF
CDR3nt: TGCGCCAGCAGCTTGGAACAGGGGGCTTTTGAAAAACTGTTTTTT

j_gene: TRBJ2-7
d_gene: .
v_gene: TRBV21-1
abundance: .
CDR3aa: CASTWSGRYEQYF
CDR3nt: TGTGCCAGCACCTGGTCCGGGAGATACGAGCAGTACTTC

j_gene: TRBJ1-5
d_gene: .
v_gene: TRBV7-8
abundance: .
CDR3aa: CASSLAAEQPQHF
CDR3nt: TGTGCCAGCAGCTTAGCCGCGGAGCAGCCCCAGCATTTT

j_gene: TRBJ2-5
d_gene: TRBD2
v_gene: TRBV11-2
abundance: .
CDR3aa: CASSLPRGRETQYF
CDR3nt: TGTGCCAGCAGCTTACCCCGCGGGAGGGAGACCCAGTACTTC

j_gene: TRBJ2-3
d_gene: TRBD2
v_gene: TRBV4-2
abundance: .
CDR3aa: CASSQAPRASGGTSTDTQYF
CDR3nt: TGTGCCAGCAGCCAAGCACCCCGGGCTAGCGGGGGAACTAGCACAGATACGCAGTATTTT

j_gene: TRBJ1-2
d_gene: TRBD1
v_gene: TRBV27
abundance: .
CDR3aa: CASSLSPDRGWDGYTF
CDR3nt: TGTGCCAGCAGTTTATCCCCCGACAGGGGATGGGATGGCTACACCTTC

j_gene: TRBJ1-5
d_gene: .
v_gene: TRBV28
abundance: .
CDR3aa: CASSVRGYNQPQHF
CDR3nt: TGTGCCAGCAGTGTACGGGGGTACAATCAGCCCCAGCATTTT

j_gene: TRBJ1-2
d_gene: TRBD1
v_gene: TRBV18
abundance: .
CDR3aa: CASSPPGQGANYGYTF
CDR3nt: TGTGCCAGCTCACCTCCGGGACAGGGGGCAAACTATGGCTACACCTTC

j_gene: TRBJ1-5
d_gene: .
v_gene: TRBV7-8
abundance: .
CDR3aa: CASGSGGEPQHF
CDR3nt: TGTGCCAGCGGGTCGGGTGGAGAGCCCCAGCATTTT

j_gene: TRBJ1-1
d_gene: .
v_gene: TRBV21-1
abundance: .
CDR3aa: CANRGIGAFF
CDR3nt: TGTGCCAACCGAGGGATCGGAGCTTTCTTT

j_gene: TRBJ1-6
d_gene: .
v_gene: TRBV6-5
abundance: .
CDR3aa: CASSTIEGDSPLHF
CDR3nt: TGTGCCAGCAGCACCATTGAGGGCGATTCACCCCTCCACTTT

j_gene: TRBJ2-6
d_gene: .
v_gene: TRBV7-2
abundance: .
CDR3aa: CASSLPGAGGANVLTF
CDR3nt: TGTGCCAGCAGCTTACCAGGGGCAGGTGGGGCCAACGTCCTGACTTTC

j_gene: TRBJ2-7
d_gene: TRBD2
v_gene: TRBV5-5
abundance: .
CDR3aa: CASRLGLAGDWYEQYF
CDR3nt: TGTGCCAGCAGGTTGGGACTAGCGGGAGATTGGTACGAGCAGTACTTC

j_gene: TRBJ1-5
d_gene: .
v_gene: TRBV19
abundance: .
CDR3aa: CASSISLNSNQPQHF
CDR3nt: TGTGCCAGTAGTATTTCTCTTAATAGCAATCAGCCCCAGCATTTT

j_gene: TRBJ2-1
d_gene: .
v_gene: TRBV4-3
abundance: .
CDR3aa: CASSQETGDAYNEQFF
CDR3nt: TGCGCCAGCAGCCAAGAAACGGGAGACGCCTACAATGAGCAGTTCTTC

j_gene: TRBJ2-3
d_gene: TRBD2
v_gene: TRBV4-1
abundance: .
CDR3aa: CASSQLMGLVRADTQYF
CDR3nt: TGCGCCAGCAGCCAACTTATGGGACTAGTTAGGGCAGATACGCAGTATTTT